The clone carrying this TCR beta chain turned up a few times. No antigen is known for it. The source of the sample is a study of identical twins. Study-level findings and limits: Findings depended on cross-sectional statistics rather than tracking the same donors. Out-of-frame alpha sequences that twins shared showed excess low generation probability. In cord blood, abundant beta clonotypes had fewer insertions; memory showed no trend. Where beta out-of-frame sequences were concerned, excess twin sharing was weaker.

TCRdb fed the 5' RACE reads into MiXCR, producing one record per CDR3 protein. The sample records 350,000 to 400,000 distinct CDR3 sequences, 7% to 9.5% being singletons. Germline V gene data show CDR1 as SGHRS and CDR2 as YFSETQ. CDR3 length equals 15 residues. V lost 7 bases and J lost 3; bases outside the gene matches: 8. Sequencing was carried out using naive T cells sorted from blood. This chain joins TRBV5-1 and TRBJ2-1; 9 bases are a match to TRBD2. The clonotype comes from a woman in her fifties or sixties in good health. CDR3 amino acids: CASLGDSGSYNEQFF. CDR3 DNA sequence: TGCGCCAGCCTCGGAGATAGCGGGAGCTACAATGAGCAGTTCTTC.